The 18 T cell receptor beta chains in this list originate from one sample, sequenced in a study of technical replicates of blood from a handful of donors. The data were produced by immunoSEQ multiplex PCR, yet TCRdb's version contains in-frame clones alone and is incomplete. The repertoire holds 45,000 to 60,000 clones, with about nine tenths as singletons. The sequencing sample was made of PBMCs. These receptors were taken from a human donor in good health. Some clones in this sample may be carry-over from other donors' samples.

V is TRBV4-1 and J is TRBJ1-1; D uncertain. The germline V gene encodes CDR1 MGHRA and CDR2 YSYEKL. CDR3 length: 15 amino acids. V lost 1 base and J lost 2, with 11 bases in between. The CDR3 protein is CASSQVAPPNTEAFF. The CDR3 DNA reads TGCGCCAGCAGCCAAGTGGCACCTCCAAACACTGAAGCTTTCTTT.

This clone was seen once. CDR3 DNA sequence: TGCGCCAGCAGCCCGGGGGTCTGGGCCTCCTACGAGCAGTACTTC. This encodes CASSPGVWASYEQYF. The rearrangement uses TRBV5-1 and TRBJ2-7; tentatively, D is TRBD2 (6 bases). The CDR3 is 15 amino acids. Germline CDR1 SGHRS, CDR2 YFSETQ. V was clipped by 4 bases and J by 0 bases, with 14 bases between them.

Written as DNA, the CDR3 is TGTGCCAGCATTGGGACTAGCGGGGCACCGGGCGCCGGGGAGCTGTTTTTT. Its protein product is CASIGTSGAPGAGELFF. V and J are TRBV2 and TRBJ2-2; 13 bases align to TRBD2. The J segment lost 6 bases and the V segment lost 7 bases, leaving 11 bases of the junction unmatched. Germline V CDR1 and CDR2: SNHLY, FYNNEI. This CDR3 comprises 17 residues.

This clone has only a few counts. The chain is built from TRBV13 and TRBJ2-1, with a weak D call TRBD1 (5 bases). The CDR3 extends over 15 amino acids. V dropped 5 bases and J dropped 3 bases, with 14 bases sitting between them. Germline V gene data show CDR1 as PRHDT and CDR2 as FYEKMQ (reference sequence). CDR3 loop: CASSEEQESYNEQFF. For the CDR3, the DNA is TGTGCCAGCAGCGAAGAACAGGAGAGCTACAATGAGCAGTTCTTC. Drawing the rest from reference TRBV13 and TRBJ2-1, the complete variable domain is AAGVIQSPRHLIKEKRETATLKCYPIPRHDTVYWYQQGPGQDPQFLISFYEKMQSDKGSIPDRFSAQQFSDYHSELNMSSLELGDSALYFCASSEEQESYNEQFFGPGTRLTVL.

V gene TRBV7-6 combines with J gene TRBJ2-6; a possible D gene is TRBD1 (6 bases). V was clipped by 5 bases and J by 2 bases, with 16 bases between them. The length of the CDR3 is 17 residues. Germline V gene lookup returns CDR1 SGHVS and CDR2 FNYEAQ. CDR3 DNA sequence: TGTGCCAGCAGCACGGAGCTCAGGGGCCCTGGGGCCAACGTCCTGACTTTC. This sequence encodes CASSTELRGPGANVLTF.

The genes are TRBV5-4 and TRBJ2-7, with 7 positions matching TRBD1. There are 14 residues in the CDR3. From germline, CDR1 is SGHNT and CDR2 YYREEE (reference sequence). Unmatched junction bases numbered 7, after V lost 4 bases and J lost 3 bases. For the CDR3, the DNA is TGTGCCAGCAGCAGGCAGGACAGGAACTACGAGCAGTACTTC. Its protein product is CASSRQDRNYEQYF.

The J gene is TRBJ2-3, the V gene TRBV7-3; possible D gene TRBD2, 5 bases. The CDR3 loop spans 12 amino acids. The germline V gene has CDR1 SGHTA and CDR2 FQGTGA. Trimming cost V 5 bases and J 6 bases, with 9 bases left between them. CDR3 sequence (DNA): TGTGCCAGCAGCGGGAGAGGGGATACGCAGTATTTT. Amino acids: CASSGRGDTQYF.

The rearrangement joins TRBV9 to TRBJ1-5; D remains ambiguous. CDR1 is SGDLS, CDR2 YYNGEE, per germline. Trimming removed 3 bases from V and 9 bases from J, with 10 bases in between. This CDR3 has 12 residues. This CDR3 is CASSGSGGPQHF. DNA of the CDR3: TGTGCCAGCAGCGGAAGCGGTGGGCCCCAGCATTTT.

The chain employs TRBV13 and TRBJ2-7; D might be TRBD2 (6 bases). CDR1 and CDR2 (germline): PRHDT, FYEKMQ (reference sequence). The V end lost 5 bases, the J end lost 2 bases, and 16 bases lay between the germline ends. The CDR3 totals 15 residues. The DNA for the CDR3 is TGTGCCAGCAGCAGGGGCGGGACCCCACCCTACGAGCAGTACTTC. Its protein is CASSRGGTPPYEQYF.

The J gene is TRBJ2-5, the V gene TRBV7-2, with a weak D call TRBD1 (6 bases). Trimming left V 5 bases short and J 6 bases short, with 13 bases between. The CDR3 has 13 amino acids. Germline V gene data show CDR1 as SGHTA and CDR2 as FQGNSA. As DNA, the CDR3 is TGTGCCAGCAGCCCCATGCAGGGGCAGACCCAGTACTTC. Amino acid sequence: CASSPMQGQTQYF.

The V gene is TRBV11-1, the J gene TRBJ1-1; D is unclear. The CDR3 contains 11 residues. Trimming removed 4 bases at V and 11 bases at J, with 11 bases between. CDR1 SGHAT and CDR2 FQDESV come from the germline V gene (reference sequence). The CDR3 spells CASSSGRSAFF. The CDR3, as DNA: TGTGCCAGCAGCTCGGGTAGATCGGCTTTCTTT.

The chain is built from TRBV5-6 and TRBJ2-1, with 7 nucleotides matching TRBD1. With 1 base clipped from V and 6 bases from J, the junction kept 7 bases outside the gene matches. The germline CDR1 and CDR2 sequences are SGHDT and YYEEEE. CDR3 size: 15 residues. The CDR3 loop reads CASSLWAGGGNEQFF. The CDR3 DNA reads TGTGCCAGCAGCTTGTGGGCAGGGGGTGGCAATGAGCAGTTCTTC. The variable domain in full, completed from reference TRBV5-6 and TRBJ2-1, reads DAGVTQSPTHLIKTRGQQVTLRCSPKSGHDTVSWYQQALGQGPQFIFQYYEEEERQRGNFPDRFSGHQFPNYSSELNVNALLLGDSALYLCASSLWAGGGNEQFFGPGTRLTVL.

Sample share makes this clone medium-sized (0.01 to 0.1%). The chain joins TRBV7-2 to TRBJ2-7; no definite D call. Per germline, CDR1 SGHTA and CDR2 FQGNSA. Trimming took 4 bases from V and 4 from J, leaving 20 bases between them. The CDR3 consists of 16 residues. The DNA for the CDR3 is TGTGCCAGCAGCTCCCTCCTCCCACAGAATCAATACGAGCAGTACTTC. This encodes CASSSLLPQNQYEQYF.

V is TRBV5-4 and J is TRBJ1-2, with D unclear. The germline gives CDR1 SGHNT, CDR2 YYREEE (reference sequence). V lost 0 bases and J lost 0, with 6 bases in between. The CDR3 spans 14 residues. CDR3 nucleotide sequence: TGTGCCAGCAGCTTGGGACTCACTAACTATGGCTACACCTTC. Its protein is CASSLGLTNYGYTF.

The V gene is TRBV30, the J gene TRBJ1-5; D possibly corresponds to TRBD1 (5 bases). The CDR3 has 14 amino acids. Trimming removed 1 base at V and 2 bases at J, with 9 bases between. Germline V CDR1 and CDR2: GTSNPN, SVGIG (reference sequence). The CDR3 loop reads CAWSGGGGNQPQHF. The CDR3 bases are TGTGCCTGGAGTGGGGGAGGGGGCAATCAGCCCCAGCATTTT. The full variable domain, in which reference TRBV30 and TRBJ1-5 provide the parts outside the CDR3, is SQTIHQWPATLVQPVGSPLSLECTVEGTSNPNLYWYRQAAGRGLQLLFYSVGIGQISSEVPQNLSASRPQDRQFILSSKKLLLSDSGFYLCAWSGGGGNQPQHFGDGTRLSIL.

J is TRBJ2-5 and V is TRBV19; D is possibly TRBD1 (5 bases). The CDR3 is 14 residues long. In germline, CDR1 is LNHDA, CDR2 SQIVND (reference sequence). V shed 3 bases and J shed 4 bases, with 12 bases lying between them. The CDR3: CASSIALGPETQYF. CDR3 in DNA: TGTGCCAGTAGTATCGCCCTGGGGCCAGAGACCCAGTACTTC.

The chain joins TRBV5-4 to TRBJ2-1; the match to TRBD1 covers 11 bases. Germline lookup yields CDR1 SGHNT and CDR2 YYREEE (reference sequence). The trim removed 5 bases at V and 4 bases at J, leaving 5 bases unmatched. The length of the CDR3 is 15 residues. The CDR3 spells CASRSGQGGYNEQFF. The CDR3 bases are TGTGCCAGCAGATCGGGACAGGGGGGATACAATGAGCAGTTCTTC.

This clone was seen a handful of times. The chain links TRBV6-1 to TRBJ1-6; D possibly corresponds to TRBD1 (6 bases). The CDR3 sequence is 14 residues long. Between the trimmed V and J ends, which lost 7 bases and 7 bases, there was a span of 14 bases. Germline CDR1 is MNHNS and CDR2 is SASEGT. In DNA, the CDR3 is TGTGCCAGCAACCCTGTCAGGGGAAATTCACCCCTCCACTTT. This sequence encodes CASNPVRGNSPLHF.